The 14 T cell receptor beta chains in this list originate from one sample, sequenced in a study of OX40 agonist ivuxolimab in advanced cancers. Produced via immunoSEQ multiplex PCR; TCRdb's table is partial and in-frame only. In the table there are over 15,000 clones, 73% of which are singletons. The sequencing here drew on CD4+ or CD8+ T cells sorted from blood, taken in a trial of the OX40 agonist ivuxolimab. These receptors were taken from an adult with an advanced solid tumor such as melanoma, head and neck, liver or kidney cancer.

The chain recombines TRBV11-2 with TRBJ1-2; D is unclear. The germline V gene has CDR1 SGHAT and CDR2 FQNNGV. The CDR3 has 12 residues. Trimming stripped 0 bases from V and 4 bases from J, with 3 bases between. The CDR3 DNA reads TGTGCCAGCAGCTTAGACGTCTATGGCTACACCTTC. Encoded protein: CASSLDVYGYTF.

This clone came up a few times. V is TRBV19 and J is TRBJ1-2, with 9 nucleotides matching TRBD1. Germline V gives CDR1 LNHDA, CDR2 SQIVND (reference sequence). V was pared by 5 bases and J by 4 bases, with 8 bases of the junction left unmatched. The CDR3 runs to 15 residues. Written as DNA, the CDR3 is TGTGCCAGTAGTGTACCGGGACAGGGTCTCTATGGCTACACCTTC. Translating it yields CASSVPGQGLYGYTF.

The chain has TRBV7-3 and TRBJ1-2, with TRBD1 as a possible D gene (5 bases). Looked up from germline, CDR1 is SGHTA and CDR2 is FQGTGA. The CDR3 is 12 residues long. The V gene lost 5 bases and the J gene lost 5 bases, with 9 bases spanning the gap. DNA for the CDR3: TGTGCCAGCAGCCTCCCAGGGTATGGCTACACCTTC. This gives the protein CASSLPGYGYTF.

This chain links TRBV11-2 with TRBJ2-1; D gene uncertain. The CDR3 totals 12 residues. The V end lost 7 bases, the J end lost 7 bases, and 11 bases lay between the germline ends. The germline gives CDR1 SGHAT, CDR2 FQNNGV. CDR3 nucleotides: TGTGCCAGCACCCTTACCGCAAATGAGCAGTTCTTC. It specifies CASTLTANEQFF.

The V call is TRBV4-2, the J call TRBJ2-3, with a weak D call TRBD2 (6 bases). V lost 1 base, J lost 0 bases, and 11 bases lay in between. This CDR3 has 16 residues. CDR1 is LGHNA and CDR2 is YNFKEQ in the germline V gene. CDR3 DNA sequence: TGTGCCAGCAGCCAAGTCGTGAGCGGGAGCACAGATACGCAGTATTTT. Residues: CASSQVVSGSTDTQYF.

The chain is built from TRBV6-5 and TRBJ2-1, with D possibly TRBD2 on 6 matching bases. The germline gives CDR1 MNHEY, CDR2 SVGAGI. With 0 bases removed from V and 13 bases from J, the gap between germline ends came to 13 bases. The CDR3 extends over 13 amino acids. CDR3 in DNA: TGTGCCAGCAGTTACTCAACGTCGGGGGATCAGTTCTTC. Its translation is CASSYSTSGDQFF.

The CDR3, as DNA: TGTGCCAGCAGCCTACACCAGGGGCCCAATCAGCCCCAGCATTTT. Translation: CASSLHQGPNQPQHF. The V and J genes are TRBV7-8 and TRBJ1-5; D is possibly TRBD1 (6 bases). The ends were cut back, 5 bases at V and 3 bases at J, with 14 bases in the middle. This CDR3 has 15 residues. CDR1 and CDR2 from the germline V gene are SGHVS and FQNEAQ.

The genes are TRBV27 and TRBJ2-1; maybe TRBD2 (7 bases). In germline, CDR1 is MNHEY, CDR2 SMNVEV (reference sequence). V was cut by 3 bases and J by 9 bases, with 24 bases left in between. The CDR3 has 17 residues. CDR3: CASSLGGLGGLGIEQFF. DNA for the CDR3: TGTGCCAGCAGTTTGGGGGGGCTGGGGGGTCTCGGTATTGAGCAGTTCTTC.

The chain joins TRBV30 to TRBJ2-1, with D unresolved. The CDR3 sequence is 12 residues long. The germline CDR1 and CDR2 sequences are GTSNPN and SVGIG (reference sequence). Trimming took 4 bases from V and 4 from J, leaving 8 bases between them. CDR3 sequence reads: CAWTAGYNEQFF. CDR3 nucleotides: TGTGCCTGGACTGCCGGATACAATGAGCAGTTCTTC.

The rearrangement uses TRBV19 and TRBJ1-2; D unclear. CDR1 and CDR2 from the germline V gene are LNHDA and SQIVND (reference sequence). V was shortened by 0 bases and J by 8 bases, with 10 bases between the two germline ends. The CDR3 is made up of 13 amino acids. CDR3 DNA: TGTGCCAGTAGTATAGAGAAGGGTGCGGGCTACACCTTC. Amino acids: CASSIEKGAGYTF.

The chain has TRBV9 and TRBJ1-1, with a weak D call TRBD1 (6 bases). The CDR3 contains 14 residues. The V end lost 3 bases, the J end lost 1 base, and 10 bases lay between the germline ends. In germline, CDR1 is SGDLS, CDR2 YYNGEE. The CDR3 sequence: CASSEEGENTEAFF. Written as DNA, the CDR3 is TGTGCCAGCAGCGAGGAGGGGGAGAACACTGAAGCTTTCTTT. Full variable domain (missing parts from reference TRBV9 and TRBJ1-1): DSGVTQTPKHLITATGQRVTLRCSPRSGDLSVYWYQQSLDQGLQFLIQYYNGEERAKGNILERFSAQQFPDLHSELNLSSLELGDSALYFCASSEEGENTEAFFGQGTRLTVV.

The chain recombines TRBV5-6 with TRBJ2-3; D might be TRBD2 (5 bases). The CDR3 is 15 residues long. Germline V gives CDR1 SGHDT, CDR2 YYEEEE. Trimming removed 0 bases from V and 0 bases from J, with 8 bases in between. CDR3 DNA sequence: TGTGCCAGCAGCTTGGAGGGAGCCAGCACAGATACGCAGTATTTT. Protein product: CASSLEGASTDTQYF.

As DNA, the CDR3 is TGTGCCAGCAGCTTAGGTGCCAGCACGGGAAACACCATATATTTT. Protein sequence: CASSLGASTGNTIYF. The V gene is TRBV7-8, the J gene TRBJ1-3; D not certain. With 1 base removed from V and 4 bases from J, the gap between germline ends came to 11 bases. This CDR3 has 15 amino acids. Germline V lookup: CDR1 SGHVS, CDR2 FQNEAQ.

The chain employs TRBV10-3 and TRBJ2-7; a weak D match, TRBD1 (6 bases). Per germline, CDR1 ENHRY and CDR2 SYGVKD. Trimming took off 2 bases at V and 5 bases at J, with 13 bases between the two ends. The CDR3 consists of 14 residues. This CDR3 is CAISETTGFHEQYF. For the CDR3, the DNA is TGTGCCATCAGTGAGACCACAGGGTTCCACGAGCAGTACTTC.